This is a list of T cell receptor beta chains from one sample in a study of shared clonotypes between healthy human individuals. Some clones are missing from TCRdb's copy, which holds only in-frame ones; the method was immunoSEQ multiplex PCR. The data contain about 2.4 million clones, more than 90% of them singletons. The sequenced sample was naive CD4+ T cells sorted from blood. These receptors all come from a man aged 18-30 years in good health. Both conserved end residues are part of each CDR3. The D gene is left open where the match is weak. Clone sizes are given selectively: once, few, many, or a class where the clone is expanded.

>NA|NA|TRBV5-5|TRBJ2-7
CASSRDSFSYEQYF
TGTGCCAGCAGCAGGGACTCCTTCTCCTACGAGCAGTACTTC
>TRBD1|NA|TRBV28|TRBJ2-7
CASRGQGSNTGEQYF
TGTGCCAGCAGGGGACAGGGATCAAATACGGGCGAGCAGTACTTC
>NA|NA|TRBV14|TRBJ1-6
CASSQDGLSPLHF
TGTGCCAGCAGCCAAGATGGCCTTTCACCCCTCCACTTT
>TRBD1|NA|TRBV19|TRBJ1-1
CASSSPPGTGSSTEAFF
TGTGCCAGTAGCTCCCCGCCCGGGACAGGGAGTTCCACTGAAGCTTTCTTT
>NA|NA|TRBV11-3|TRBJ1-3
CASSSGSGRNSGNTIYF
TGTGCCAGCAGCTCCGGTAGTGGCAGGAACTCTGGAAACACCATATATTTT
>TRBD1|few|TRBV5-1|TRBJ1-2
CASSSWTGDGYTF
TGCGCCAGCAGCTCATGGACAGGCGACGGCTACACCTTC
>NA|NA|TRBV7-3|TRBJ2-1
CASSPRTGGNEQFF
TGTGCCAGCAGCCCAAGGACTGGGGGGAATGAGCAGTTCTTC
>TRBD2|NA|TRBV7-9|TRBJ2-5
CASSLNARLAGAGETQYF
TGTGCCAGCAGCTTAAACGCCCGACTAGCGGGAGCAGGAGAGACCCAGTACTTC
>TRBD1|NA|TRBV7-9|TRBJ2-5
CASSVSGTGSQETQYF
TGTGCCAGCAGCGTTAGTGGGACAGGGTCGCAAGAGACCCAGTACTTC
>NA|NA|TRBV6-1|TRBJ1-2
CASSESVGVGYGYTF
TGTGCCAGCAGTGAAAGTGTCGGAGTGGGATATGGCTACACCTTC
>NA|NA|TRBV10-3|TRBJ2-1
CAISRNSYNEQFF
TGTGCCATCAGTCGAAACTCCTACAATGAGCAGTTCTTC
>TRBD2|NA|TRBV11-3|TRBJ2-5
CASSPSRGEQETQYF
TGTGCCAGCAGCCCCTCGCGGGGGGAGCAAGAGACCCAGTACTTC
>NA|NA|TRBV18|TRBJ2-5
CASSLQETHQETQYF
TGTGCCAGCTCACTGCAGGAGACCCATCAAGAGACCCAGTACTTC
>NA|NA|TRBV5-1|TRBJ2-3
CASSAGTSTDTQYF
TGCGCCAGCAGCGCCGGGACTAGCACAGATACGCAGTATTTT
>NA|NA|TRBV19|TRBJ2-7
CASFTIMRDYEQYF
TGTGCCAGTTTTACCATAATGCGGGACTACGAGCAGTACTTC
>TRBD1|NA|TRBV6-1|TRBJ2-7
CASSPRGRGYYEQYF
TGTGCCAGCAGCCCCAGGGGGCGCGGCTACTACGAGCAGTACTTC
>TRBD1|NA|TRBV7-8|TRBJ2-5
CASSQDRGVYF
TGTGCCAGCAGCCAAGACAGGGGAGTATACTTC
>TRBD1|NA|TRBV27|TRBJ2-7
CASSSRQGARYEQYF
TGTGCCAGCAGTTCCAGACAGGGGGCGCGATACGAGCAGTACTTC
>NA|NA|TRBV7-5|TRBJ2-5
CARSLRSAGVIGTQYF
TGTGCCAGAAGCTTAAGGTCAGCAGGGGTGATTGGGACCCAGTACTTC
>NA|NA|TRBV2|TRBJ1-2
CASSEKAGAPHIYGYTF
TGTGCCAGCAGTGAAAAGGCAGGGGCGCCTCACATCTATGGCTACACCTTC